Given below is one T cell receptor (beta chain) in context. Which antigen it targets is not known. The junction departs from germline at one end; a sequencing error may be responsible. From the cysteine up to the phenylalanine, the CDR3 has a length of 12 residues. Only the CDR3 DNA stays, 36 bases, in frame from base 1. Per the germline V gene, MNHNS is the CDR1 and SASEGT is the CDR2. These data originate in a study of prognosis after radiotherapy for stage I lung cancer (dated by TCRdb to 2020 to 2022). Study-wide context: Between April 2018 and early 2019, around 19 stage I NSCLC patients were enrolled in Nanjing, China. In every patient, SBRT was given without any concurrent therapy. For each of the roughly 19 patients, one blood sample was taken before SBRT and one after, so the study sequenced about 38 samples in total. The cohort comprised 13 men and 5 or 6 women with a median age of around 70 years, ranging from roughly 53 to 85 years. The patients included over 13 who had newly diagnosed primary stage I lung tumors, along with roughly 5 others who had oligometastatic NSCLC after their primary tumor had been surgically resected. Every patient was regarded as medically inoperable, because of comorbidities in more than 10 cases and refusal of surgery in 6 or 7 cases. Distant metastases were developed by four of the 19 patients after SBRT, at a median of around seven months, whereas no significant progression was observed in the other 15 patients. SBRT was given in 3 to 5 fractions with a biologically effective dose of at least 100 Gy, using image-guided IMRT or VMAT. Peripheral blood TCR beta repertoires were profiled in stage I NSCLC patients before and after stereotactic body radiotherapy, and the study then linked these repertoires to distant failure. Squamous cell carcinoma histology was identified in over five patients, and adenocarcinoma histology was identified in twelve patients. Beyond this particular receptor, the publication reports: A decrease in unique TCR clone counts was observed after SBRT (median roughly 10,000 before versus several thousand after; Wilcoxon paired P=0.011). Post-SBRT Shannon entropy and its change from baseline were lower in patients who developed distant metastases; baseline Shannon entropy was not associated with metastases. TRBV and TRBJ usage frequencies reportedly varied with metastasis status, involving two V genes at baseline and about 10 V and two J genes after SBRT. Tumor specificity of expanded TCR clones was not determined. The study was limited by its small cohort and short follow-up, and the findings require independent validation. No adjustment for multiple comparisons was applied to any of the reported P values.

The TCR beta CDR3 region was amplified from genomic DNA by two rounds of multiplex PCR. In the first PCR round, primers specific to each TRBV and TRBJ gene were used, and the primer sequences were filed in Chinese patent CN105087789A. Universal primers were used in the second round of PCR. The Roche High Pure PCR Template Preparation Kit was used to extract genomic DNA from frozen PBMCs. Paired-end sequencing with 151 bp reads was performed on the libraries using an Illumina HiSeq 3000. The original pipeline was this. Raw reads lacking the multiplex PCR primer sequences were removed with CutAdapt. High-quality paired reads were merged into contigs with PEAR. TRB V, D and J gene segments were assigned to each contig with MiXCR by alignment to reference sequences. To remove sequencing errors, CDR3 sequences were clustered according to base quality and sequence similarity. Shannon entropy normalized by the natural log of productive TCR sequence number was used as the measure of diversity. Clonality was defined as one minus Shannon entropy divided by the natural log of the number of unique clonotypes. The Youden index of ROC curves was used to select progression-free survival cut-offs for repertoire metrics, and analyses were performed in R 3.5.3. In TCRdb, the public reads were trimmed at Q25 with fastp and aligned with MiXCR, with productive beta chains retained. For every CDR3 protein sequence, its rows merge into one entry that carries the most common genes and DNA. The V and J calls reflect TCRdb's pipeline rather than the authors' work. The sample has about 59,000 distinct CDR3 sequences on record, 26% of them singletons. The ten largest clones capture around 8% of the sample.

No patient had a history of other malignancies or prior chemotherapy or radiotherapy, and all had node-negative disease on CT and PET/CT. At each of two time points, around 6 milliliters of peripheral venous blood were collected into EDTA tubes. Ficoll-Paque Plus density-gradient centrifugation was used to isolate PBMCs. Right after collection, samples were kept at -80 degrees C until analysis. The sample in question was PBMCs, obtained before or after stereotactic body radiation therapy (not recorded which). Recombination joined TRBV6-1 with TRBJ1-6; the D gene lacks a confident call. The receptor comes from a donor of 50 years or more with non-small cell lung cancer. The CDR3 reads as follows: CASEDSNSPLRF. The nucleotide sequence is TGTGCCAGCGAAGATTCTAATTCACCCCTCCGCTTT.